This T cell receptor (beta chain) was documented in a study of T cell responses to AZD1222 COVID-19 vaccine. Only in-frame clones appear in the TCRdb table, and some are missing; sequencing was by immunoSEQ multiplex PCR. The repertoire holds 90,000 to 120,000 clones, with approximately 88% as singletons. Concerning this clone itself: The antigen remains undetermined.

General observations from the study: Sampling that yielded the repertoires occurred only after the peak T cell response. The study identified only five to seven AZD1222 recipients as seropositive at baseline. White British donors predominated, females outnumbered males, and clonal diversity was possibly underestimated. Across spike, vaccine-associated CD4 TCRs were found, dominant at 160-218 and 743-854.

Looked up from germline, CDR1 is LGHDT and CDR2 is YNNKEL (reference sequence). Trimming removed 4 bases from V and 5 bases from J, with 15 bases in between. This CDR3 is built from 15 residues. This chain joins TRBV3-1 (or the pseudogene TRBV3-2) and TRBJ2-1, with a possible D match to TRBD2 (7 bases). This TCR derives from an adult in good health. Sequences were derived from peripheral blood, sampled on day 0 of AZD1222 vaccination. The CDR3 DNA reads as TGTGCCAGCAGCCCTCAGCCGGGGGGCCACAATGAGCAGTTCTTC. Translating gives CASSPQPGGHNEQFF.